Described below is a single T cell receptor beta chain sequence and its context. Its antigen is not yet known. The record has no base qualities; no much larger clone is one base away. This sample is part of a study of CD8 T cells in Susac syndrome (dated by TCRdb to between 2018 and 2021). For the study in its entirety: Of the Susac syndrome patients who were sequenced, roughly 8 were in clinical remission while more than five had clinically active disease. At blood withdrawal, Susac syndrome patients were either therapy-naive, taking corticosteroids (in some cases with IVIg as well), or taking IVIg alone. Repertoire sequencing was used to test whether CD8+ T cell activation and differentiation in Susac syndrome was antigen driven. Clonality of the CD8+ T cell repertoire was compared between more than 9 healthy donors, approximately 14 Susac syndrome patients and about 15 multiple sclerosis patients. Points the paper makes about the study in general: Under 20 and five Susac-specific public clones were found in the total CD8+ and CD8+ TEMRA repertoires, respectively. The study acknowledged that relatively few individuals were included in the TCR sequencing and HLA analysis. Susac syndrome CD8+ repertoires showed clonal expansion, highest in CD8+ TEMRA cells and greater in clinically active than remitting patients.

CDR3 length: 12 amino acids, cysteine to phenylalanine. Left in the record is the CDR3 DNA by itself, 36 bases read in frame from the first base. In the germline V gene (reference sequence), CDR1 corresponds to GTSNPN and CDR2 to SVGIG. Trimming at the junction amounts to 3 bases on V and 6 bases on J, and the germline ends lie 12 bases apart. High-throughput TCR beta sequencing profiled peripheral blood CD8+ and CD4+ T cells from healthy donors, Susac syndrome patients and multiple sclerosis patients. Susac syndrome patients met recently defined diagnostic criteria for definite or probable disease. Bulk CD8+ and CD4+ T cells were purified by magnetic negative isolation, whereas CD8+ TEMRA cells were enriched by FACS. Blood was collected in EDTA tubes and processed within 24 hours, with PBMCs isolated through density gradient centrifugation. PBMCs intended for TCR sequencing were frozen in liquid nitrogen and were later thawed in a 37 degrees C water bath. Purity of sorted or isolated CD4+, CD8+ and CD8+ TEMRA cells was at least 90%.

RNA was extracted using the RNeasy kit, and about 0.45 to 1 ug of the RNA was reverse transcribed with random hexamers. The immunoSEQ multiplex PCR assay, covering 54 Vbeta and 13 Jbeta segments, was used to amplify TCR beta CDR3 regions. To correct PCR amplification bias, a synthetic template baseline was used for both primer optimization and computational correction. Processing in the source paper ran as follows. Reads were annotated to V, D and J genes per IMGT and analyzed with immunoSEQ Analyzer, keeping only productive sequences. To calculate clonality, Shannon entropy was normalized by log2 of the number of productive unique sequences and then subtracted from one. For each patient and control, public and private clones were evaluated among the 100 most prevalent clones. Clones were defined as Susac-specific if absent from the healthy and MS cohorts, from under 1,200 published viral clones and from other ImmuneACCESS disease sequences. TCRdb cleaned the public reads at Q25 with fastp, built clones with MiXCR and kept in-frame beta chains. Rows merge per CDR3 protein into single entries with the most common DNA and genes. These V and J calls rely on TCRdb rather than the paper's analysis. For this sample there are over 80,000 distinct CDR3 sequences; 90% to 95% appear just once. Together, the top ten hold about 0.94% of the sample.

The receptor chain draws on TRBV30 and TRBJ2-7, with the D segment identity uncertain. This clonotype originated in a human donor with Susac syndrome. The sequencing sample was made of CD8+ T cells from PBMCs. This receptor has the CDR3 CAWSSESGEQYF. The nucleotides read TGTGCCTGGAGCTCCGAGTCGGGCGAGCAGTACTTC.